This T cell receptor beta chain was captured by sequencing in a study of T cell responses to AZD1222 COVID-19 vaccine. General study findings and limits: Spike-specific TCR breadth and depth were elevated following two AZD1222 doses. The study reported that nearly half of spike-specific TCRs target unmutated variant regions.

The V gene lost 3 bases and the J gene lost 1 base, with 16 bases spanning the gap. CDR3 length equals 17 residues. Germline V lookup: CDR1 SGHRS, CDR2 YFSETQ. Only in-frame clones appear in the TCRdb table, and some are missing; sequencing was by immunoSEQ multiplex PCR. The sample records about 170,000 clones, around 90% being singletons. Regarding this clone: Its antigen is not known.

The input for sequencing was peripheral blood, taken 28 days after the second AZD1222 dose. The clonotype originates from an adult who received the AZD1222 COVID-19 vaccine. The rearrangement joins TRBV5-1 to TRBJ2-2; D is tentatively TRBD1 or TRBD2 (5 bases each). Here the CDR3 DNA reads TGCGCCAGCAGCTGGAACCCCGGGACGGGGAACACCGGGGAGCTGTTTTTT. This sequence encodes CASSWNPGTGNTGELFF.